A single sample gave rise to the 15 T cell receptor beta chains below, sequenced in a study of CD8 T cells in ankylosing spondylitis. TCRdb itself ran the 5' RACE reads through MiXCR, one entry per CDR3 protein. The sample lists under 200,000 distinct CDR3 sequences; around 10% were seen once. Sequencing input: blood, either unsorted or a sorted T cell fraction (not recorded which). These receptors originate from a male donor with ankylosing spondylitis or in good health (not recorded which).

This clonotype was recorded at least ten times. The genes are TRBV20-1 and TRBJ1-2; a possible D gene is TRBD1 (6 bases). Germline-derived CDR1 and CDR2 are DFQATT and SNEGSKA (reference sequence). V dropped 4 bases and J dropped 6 bases, with 9 bases sitting between them. There are 11 residues in the CDR3. CDR3 sequence: CSAITGNGYTF. CDR3 DNA sequence: TGCAGTGCTATTACAGGGAATGGCTACACCTTC.

Of note for this clonotype: A much bigger clone sits one base away, suggesting this may be a read error. This chain connects TRBV12-3 or TRBV12-4 to TRBJ1-4; D unclear. The length of the CDR3 is 16 residues. V was shortened by 6 bases and J by 2 bases, with 16 bases between the two germline ends. The CDR3: CASRPLWVGTNEKLFF. The CDR3 DNA reads TGTGCCAGCAGGCCCCTGTGGGTTGGGACTAATGAAAAACTGTTTTTT.

The table lists this clonotype with a few counts. The rearrangement joins TRBV10-1 to TRBJ1-2; D not resolved. Germline CDR1 and CDR2: WNHNN and SYGVQD (reference sequence). V lost 2 bases to trimming and J lost 4 bases, with 8 bases between them. CDR3 length equals 13 residues. The CDR3 loop is CASSEHGSYGYTF. In nucleotides, the CDR3 is TGCGCCAGCAGTGAGCACGGATCCTATGGCTACACCTTC.

This clonotype was seen at least ten times. The CDR3 protein is CSARDSSYNEKLFF. For the CDR3, the DNA is TGCAGTGCTAGAGATTCCAGTTATAATGAAAAACTGTTTTTT. The chain joins TRBV20-1 to TRBJ1-4; D not certain. Germline V gene lookup returns CDR1 DFQATT and CDR2 SNEGSKA (reference sequence). The CDR3 sequence is 14 residues long. Trimming removed 0 bases from V and 4 bases from J, with 9 bases in between.

Only a few counts were recorded for this clonotype. The chain employs TRBV12-3 or TRBV12-4 and TRBJ1-6; 8 nucleotides align to TRBD1. The ends lost 6 bases at V and 8 bases at J; junction bases unmatched: 6. This CDR3 is built from 14 residues. CDR3 region: CASSRDRPDSPLHF. CDR3 DNA sequence: TGTGCCAGCAGCCGGGACAGGCCCGATTCACCCCTCCACTTT.

This clonotype was detected only a few times. The V gene is TRBV11-2, the J gene TRBJ2-1, with D possibly being TRBD2 (6 bases). This CDR3 comprises 13 residues. CDR1 and CDR2 from the germline V gene are SGHAT and FQNNGV. The germline V and J ends were trimmed by 5 bases and 5 bases, with 10 bases remaining between them. CDR3 DNA: TGTGCCAGCAGCACCCGGAGGGACAATGAGCAGTTCTTC. This sequence encodes CASSTRRDNEQFF.

The chain carries TRBV27 and TRBJ2-3; 10 nucleotides match TRBD2. The length of the CDR3 is 17 residues. CDR1 and CDR2 from the germline V gene are MNHEY and SMNVEV (reference sequence). Trimming took 5 bases from V and 9 from J; bases not matched to a gene: 17. The CDR3 DNA follows: TGTGCCAGCAGTCGATATGGACTAGCGGTGGGATCCTTCACGCAGTATTTT. This translates into CASSRYGLAVGSFTQYF.

This chain uses TRBV7-9 with TRBJ2-5, with D perhaps given as TRBD1 or TRBD2 (5 bases each). The CDR3 spans 11 residues. The V end lost 5 bases, the J end lost 8 bases, and 9 bases lay between the germline ends. CDR1 is SEHNR, CDR2 FQNEAQ, per germline (reference sequence). The CDR3 DNA reads TGTGCCAGCAGCCGGGGCCCAACCCAGTACTTC. It specifies CASSRGPTQYF.

This clonotype was detected only a few times. V usage is TRBV6-4 and J usage is TRBJ2-3, with a tentative D call TRBD1 (6 bases). Trimming cost V 8 bases and J 2 bases, with 11 bases left between them. The length of the CDR3 is 13 residues. In germline, CDR1 is MRHNA, CDR2 SNTAGT. CDR3 loop: CASADRSTDTQYF. As DNA, the CDR3 is TGTGCCAGCGCGGACAGATCCACAGATACGCAGTATTTT.

This clonotype occurred many times. The chain employs TRBV7-8 and TRBJ2-3; perhaps TRBD2 as D (5 bases). CDR3 length equals 15 residues. CDR1 and CDR2 (germline): SGHVS, FQNEAQ. Trimming removed 5 bases from V and 2 bases from J, with 14 bases in between. This CDR3 reads CASSRAPGSTDTQYF. The CDR3 DNA sequence: TGTGCCAGCAGCCGGGCTCCGGGGTCCACAGATACGCAGTATTTT.

The DNA of the CDR3 is TGCGCCAGCAGCTTGGTCAGGGCTTCGGATAATTCACCCCTCCACTTT. It codes for CASSLVRASDNSPLHF. The rearrangement links TRBV5-1 to TRBJ1-6, with D tentatively TRBD1 (5 bases). Trimming shortened V by 0 bases and J by 5 bases, and 12 bases separated the two germline ends. Germline V gives CDR1 SGHRS, CDR2 YFSETQ. This CDR3 comprises 16 residues.

J is TRBJ2-3 and V is TRBV5-5; TRBD1 agrees at 9 bases. The CDR3 spans 16 residues. Losses at the gene ends were 4 bases for V and 3 bases for J; bases not matched to a gene: 9. Germline V gives CDR1 SGHKS, CDR2 YYEKEE (reference sequence). CDR3 sequence: CASSRTGGSPTDTQYF. As DNA, the CDR3 is TGTGCCAGCAGCCGAACAGGGGGCTCTCCGACAGATACGCAGTATTTT.

The V and J genes are TRBV7-6 and TRBJ2-1, with TRBD2 matching 11 bases. Trimming cost V 1 base and J 0 bases; bases outside gene matches: 5. CDR1 is SGHVS and CDR2 is FNYEAQ in the germline V gene. This CDR3 contains 18 residues. Here the CDR3 reads CASSLEASGGSSYNEQFF. CDR3 DNA: TGTGCCAGCAGCTTAGAAGCTAGCGGGGGGAGCTCCTACAATGAGCAGTTCTTC.

This clonotype was counted many times. The CDR3 DNA is TGCAGTGCCGGGCGGAACACTGAAGCTTTCTTT. Translating gives CSAGRNTEAFF. The V and J genes are TRBV20-1 and TRBJ1-1, with no clear D. Trimming shortened V by 6 bases and J by 1 base, and 6 bases separated the two germline ends. The CDR3 runs to 11 residues. The germline CDR1 and CDR2 sequences are DFQATT and SNEGSKA (reference sequence).

This clonotype was detected many times. The chain carries TRBV6-5 and TRBJ1-6; TRBD1 might be the D (6 bases). The CDR3 runs 14 residues. In germline, CDR1 is MNHEY, CDR2 SVGAGI. Trimming took off 7 bases at V and 5 bases at J, with 12 bases between the two ends. The CDR3 loop is CASTSGTNNSPLHF. As DNA, the CDR3 is TGTGCCAGCACTTCCGGGACAAATAATTCACCCCTCCACTTT.